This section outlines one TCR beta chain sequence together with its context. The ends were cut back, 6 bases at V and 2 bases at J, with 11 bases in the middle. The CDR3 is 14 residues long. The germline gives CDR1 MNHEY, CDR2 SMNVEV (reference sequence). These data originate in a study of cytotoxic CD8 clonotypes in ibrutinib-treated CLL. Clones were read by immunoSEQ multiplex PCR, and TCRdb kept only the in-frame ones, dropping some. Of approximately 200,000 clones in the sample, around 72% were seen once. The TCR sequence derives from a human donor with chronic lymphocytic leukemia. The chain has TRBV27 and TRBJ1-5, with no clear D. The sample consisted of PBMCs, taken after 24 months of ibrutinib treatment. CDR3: CASRQGLGNQPQHF. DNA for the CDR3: TGTGCCAGCAGGCAAGGTCTTGGCAATCAGCCCCAGCATTTT.